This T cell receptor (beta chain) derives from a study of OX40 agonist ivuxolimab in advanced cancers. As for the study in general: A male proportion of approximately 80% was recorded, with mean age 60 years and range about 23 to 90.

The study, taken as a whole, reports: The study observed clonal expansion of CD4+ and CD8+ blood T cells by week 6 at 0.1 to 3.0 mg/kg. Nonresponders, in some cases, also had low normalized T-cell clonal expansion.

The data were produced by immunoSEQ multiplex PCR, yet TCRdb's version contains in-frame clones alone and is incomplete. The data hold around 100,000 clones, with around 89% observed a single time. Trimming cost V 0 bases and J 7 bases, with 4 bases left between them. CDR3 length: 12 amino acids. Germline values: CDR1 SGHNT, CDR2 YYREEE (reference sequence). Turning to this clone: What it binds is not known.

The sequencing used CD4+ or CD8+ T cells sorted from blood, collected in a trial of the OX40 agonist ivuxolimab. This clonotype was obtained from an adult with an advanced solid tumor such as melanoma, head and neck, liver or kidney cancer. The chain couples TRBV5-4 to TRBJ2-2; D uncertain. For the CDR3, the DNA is TGTGCCAGCAGCTTGGTATTCGGGGAGCTGTTTTTT. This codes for CASSLVFGELFF.